This T cell receptor beta chain was identified during a study of blood T cell repertoires in COVID-19. Looking at the study overall: Some COVID-19 samples were acute and others convalescent; all came from the United States, Italy and Spain. The cDNA or gDNA used as material had been derived from T cells, B-cell-depleted T cells, or PBMCs.

CDR1 and CDR2 (germline): LGHNA, YSLEER. V was pared by 5 bases and J by 3 bases, with 11 bases between. The CDR3 totals 13 residues. TCRdb's table, derived via immunoSEQ multiplex PCR, lists solely in-frame clones and lacks some. The data contain a few hundred thousand clones, around 84% of them singletons. Participants were aged about 18 to 89 years from approximately 25 US areas. Clinical history as reported by participants underpinned cohort assignment. Sequenced: PBMCs or T cells enriched from blood (not recorded which). The chain combines TRBV4-3 with TRBJ2-7, with a possible D match to TRBD2 (6 bases). The sequence derives from a woman aged 40 to 50 with acute COVID-19. The CDR3, as DNA: TGCGCCAGCAGCGTGGGACTTAACTACGAGCAGTACTTC. Residues: CASSVGLNYEQYF.